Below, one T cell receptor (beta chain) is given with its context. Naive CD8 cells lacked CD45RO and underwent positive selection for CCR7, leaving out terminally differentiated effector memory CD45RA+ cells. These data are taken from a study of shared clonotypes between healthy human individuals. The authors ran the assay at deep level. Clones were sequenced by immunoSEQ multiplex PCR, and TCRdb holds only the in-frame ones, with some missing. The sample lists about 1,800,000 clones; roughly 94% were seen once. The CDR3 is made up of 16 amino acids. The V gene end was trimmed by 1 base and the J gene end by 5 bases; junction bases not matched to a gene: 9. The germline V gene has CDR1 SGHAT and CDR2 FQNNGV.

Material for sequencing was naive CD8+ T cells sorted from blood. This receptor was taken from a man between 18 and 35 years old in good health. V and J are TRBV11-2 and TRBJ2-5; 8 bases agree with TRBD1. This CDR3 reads CASSLVPGGSWETQYF. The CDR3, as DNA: TGTGCCAGCAGCTTAGTACCAGGGGGCAGCTGGGAGACCCAGTACTTC.